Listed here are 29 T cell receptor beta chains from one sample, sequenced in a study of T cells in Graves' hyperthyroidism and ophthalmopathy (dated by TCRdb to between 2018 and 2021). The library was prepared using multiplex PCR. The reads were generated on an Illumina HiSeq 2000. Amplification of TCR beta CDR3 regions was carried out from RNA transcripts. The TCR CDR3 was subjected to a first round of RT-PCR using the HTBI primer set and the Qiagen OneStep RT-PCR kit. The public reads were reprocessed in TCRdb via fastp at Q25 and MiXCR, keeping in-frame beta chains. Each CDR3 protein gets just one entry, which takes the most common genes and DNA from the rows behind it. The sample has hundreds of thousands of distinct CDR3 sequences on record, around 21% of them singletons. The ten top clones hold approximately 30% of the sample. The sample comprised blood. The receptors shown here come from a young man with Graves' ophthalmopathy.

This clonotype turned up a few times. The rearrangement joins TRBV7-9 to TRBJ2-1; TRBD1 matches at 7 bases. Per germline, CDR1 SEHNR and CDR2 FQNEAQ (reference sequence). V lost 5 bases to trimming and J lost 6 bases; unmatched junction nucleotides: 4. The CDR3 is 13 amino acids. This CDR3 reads CASSEGARNEQFF. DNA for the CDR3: TGTGCCAGCAGCGAGGGGGCGCGCAATGAGCAGTTCTTC.

CDR3 bases: TGTGCCAGCAGTGAAATACAGGGGCCGAACACCGGGGAGCTGTTTTTT. Residues: CASSEIQGPNTGELFF. The V and J genes are TRBV6-1 and TRBJ2-2, with TRBD1 identical over 7 bases. V lost 2 bases, J lost 0 bases, and 3 bases stayed unmatched. Germline CDR1 is MNHNS and CDR2 is SASEGT. CDR3 length equals 16 residues.

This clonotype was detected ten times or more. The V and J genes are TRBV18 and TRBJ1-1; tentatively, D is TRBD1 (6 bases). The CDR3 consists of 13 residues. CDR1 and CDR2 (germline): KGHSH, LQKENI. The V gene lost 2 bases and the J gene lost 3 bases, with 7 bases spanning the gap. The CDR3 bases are TGTGCCAGCTCACCAGACAGGTACACTGAAGCTTTCTTT. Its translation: CASSPDRYTEAFF. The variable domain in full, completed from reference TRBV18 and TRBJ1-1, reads NAGVMQNPRHLVRRRGQEARLRCSPMKGHSHVYWYRQLPEEGLKFMVYLQKENIIDESGMPKERFSAEFPKEGPSILRIQQVVRGDSAAYFCASSPDRYTEAFFGQGTRLTVV.

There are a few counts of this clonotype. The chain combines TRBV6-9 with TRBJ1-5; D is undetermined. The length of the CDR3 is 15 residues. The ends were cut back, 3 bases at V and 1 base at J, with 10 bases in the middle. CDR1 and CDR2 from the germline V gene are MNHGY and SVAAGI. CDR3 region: CASSYPGRSNQPQHF. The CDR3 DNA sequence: TGTGCCAGCAGTTACCCCGGGAGAAGCAATCAGCCCCAGCATTTT.

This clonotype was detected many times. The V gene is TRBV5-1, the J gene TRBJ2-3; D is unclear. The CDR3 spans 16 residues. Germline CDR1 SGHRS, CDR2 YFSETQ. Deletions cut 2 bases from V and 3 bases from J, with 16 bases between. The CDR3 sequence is CASSLSKTKATDTQYF. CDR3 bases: TGCGCCAGCAGCTTATCGAAGACAAAAGCAACAGATACGCAGTATTTT.

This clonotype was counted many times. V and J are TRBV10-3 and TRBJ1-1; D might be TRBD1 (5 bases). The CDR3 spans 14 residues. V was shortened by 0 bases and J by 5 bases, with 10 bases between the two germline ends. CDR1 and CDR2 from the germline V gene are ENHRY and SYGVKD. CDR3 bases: TGTGCCATCAGTGAGTCCAGGGACGGGACTGAAGCTTTCTTT. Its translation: CAISESRDGTEAFF.

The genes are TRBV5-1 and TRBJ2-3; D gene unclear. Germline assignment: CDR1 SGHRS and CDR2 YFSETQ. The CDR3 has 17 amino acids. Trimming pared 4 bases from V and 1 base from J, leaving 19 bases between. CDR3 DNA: TGCGCCAGCAGCACGCCCGAAGGGCGGACCCGCACAGATACGCAGTATTTT. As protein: CASSTPEGRTRTDTQYF.

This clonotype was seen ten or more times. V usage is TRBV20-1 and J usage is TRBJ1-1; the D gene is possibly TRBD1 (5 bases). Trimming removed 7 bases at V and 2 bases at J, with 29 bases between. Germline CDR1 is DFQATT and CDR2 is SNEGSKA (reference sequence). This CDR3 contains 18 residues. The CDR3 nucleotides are TGCAGTGGGACCCCGCCCGGTCTGGGGCGGGTGGGAAACACTGAAGCTTTCTTT. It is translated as CSGTPPGLGRVGNTEAFF.

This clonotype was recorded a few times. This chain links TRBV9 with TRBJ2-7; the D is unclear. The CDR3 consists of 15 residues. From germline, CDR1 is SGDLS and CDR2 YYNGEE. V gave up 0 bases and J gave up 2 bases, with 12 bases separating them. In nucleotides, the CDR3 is TGTGCCAGCAGCGTAGACGGGTTAGGTGCCTACGAGCAGTACTTC. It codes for CASSVDGLGAYEQYF. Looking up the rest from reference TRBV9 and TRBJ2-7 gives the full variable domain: DSGVTQTPKHLITATGQRVTLRCSPRSGDLSVYWYQQSLDQGLQFLIQYYNGEERAKGNILERFSAQQFPDLHSELNLSSLELGDSALYFCASSVDGLGAYEQYFGPGTRLTVT.

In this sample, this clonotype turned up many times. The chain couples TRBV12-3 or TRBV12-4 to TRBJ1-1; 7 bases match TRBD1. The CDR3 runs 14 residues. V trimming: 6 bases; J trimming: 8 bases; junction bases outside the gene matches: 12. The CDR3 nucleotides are TGTGCCAGCAGCGAAATCCGGGACAGCCAAGAAGCTTTCTTT. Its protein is CASSEIRDSQEAFF.

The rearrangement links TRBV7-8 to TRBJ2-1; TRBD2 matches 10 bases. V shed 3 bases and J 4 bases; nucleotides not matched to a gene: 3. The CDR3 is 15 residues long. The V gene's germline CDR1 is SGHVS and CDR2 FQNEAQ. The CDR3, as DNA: TGTGCCAGCAGCTTGCTAGCGGGAGAATACAATGAGCAGTTCTTC. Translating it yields CASSLLAGEYNEQFF. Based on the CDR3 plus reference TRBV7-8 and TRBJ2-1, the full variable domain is GAGVSQSPRYKVAKRGQDVALRCDPISGHVSLFWYQQALGQGPEFLTYFQNEAQLDKSGLPSDRFFAERPEGSVSTLKIQRTQQEDSAVYLCASSLLAGEYNEQFFGPGTRLTVL.

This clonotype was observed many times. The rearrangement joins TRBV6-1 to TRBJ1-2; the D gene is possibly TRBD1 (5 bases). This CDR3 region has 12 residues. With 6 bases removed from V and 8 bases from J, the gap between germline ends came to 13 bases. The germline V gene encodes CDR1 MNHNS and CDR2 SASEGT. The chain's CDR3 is CASSHGGDGYTF. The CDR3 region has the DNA TGTGCCAGCAGCCACGGGGGTGACGGCTACACCTTC.

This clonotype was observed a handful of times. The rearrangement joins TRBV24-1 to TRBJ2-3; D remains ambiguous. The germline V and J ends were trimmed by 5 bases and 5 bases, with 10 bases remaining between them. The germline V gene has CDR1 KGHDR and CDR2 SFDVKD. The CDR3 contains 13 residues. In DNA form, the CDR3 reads TGTGCCACCAGTGGGAGTTCGGTAGATACGCAGTATTTT. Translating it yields CATSGSSVDTQYF.

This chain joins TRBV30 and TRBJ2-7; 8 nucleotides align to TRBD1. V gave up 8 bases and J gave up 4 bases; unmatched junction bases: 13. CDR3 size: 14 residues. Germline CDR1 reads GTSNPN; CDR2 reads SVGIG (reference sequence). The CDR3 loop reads CATPVQGAPYEQYF. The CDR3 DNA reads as TGTGCCACGCCCGTGCAGGGGGCTCCTTACGAGCAGTACTTC.

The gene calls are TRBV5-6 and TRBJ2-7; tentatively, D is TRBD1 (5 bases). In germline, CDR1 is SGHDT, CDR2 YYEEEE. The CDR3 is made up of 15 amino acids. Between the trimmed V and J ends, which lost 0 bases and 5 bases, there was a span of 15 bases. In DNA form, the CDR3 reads TGTGCCAGCAGCTTGGTTATGCAGGGCGGTGACGAGCAGTACTTC. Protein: CASSLVMQGGDEQYF.

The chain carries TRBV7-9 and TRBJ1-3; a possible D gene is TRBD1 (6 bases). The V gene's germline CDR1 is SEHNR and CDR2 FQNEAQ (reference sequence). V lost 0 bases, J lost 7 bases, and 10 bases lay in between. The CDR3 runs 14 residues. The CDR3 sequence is CASSLAPGANTIYF. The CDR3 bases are TGTGCCAGCAGCTTAGCCCCGGGGGCCAACACCATATATTTT.

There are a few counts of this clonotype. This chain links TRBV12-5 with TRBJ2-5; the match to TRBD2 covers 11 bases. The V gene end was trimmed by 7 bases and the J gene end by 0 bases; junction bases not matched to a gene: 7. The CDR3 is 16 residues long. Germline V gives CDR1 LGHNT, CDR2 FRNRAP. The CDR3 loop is CASVPASGRNQETQYF. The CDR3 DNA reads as TGTGCTAGTGTACCCGCTAGCGGGAGGAACCAAGAGACCCAGTACTTC.

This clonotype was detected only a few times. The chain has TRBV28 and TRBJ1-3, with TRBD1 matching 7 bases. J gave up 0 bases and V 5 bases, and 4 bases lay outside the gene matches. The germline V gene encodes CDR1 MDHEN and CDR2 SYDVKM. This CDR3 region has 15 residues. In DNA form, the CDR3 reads TGTGCCAGCAGTATTGGGACAGACTCTGGAAACACCATATATTTT. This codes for CASSIGTDSGNTIYF.

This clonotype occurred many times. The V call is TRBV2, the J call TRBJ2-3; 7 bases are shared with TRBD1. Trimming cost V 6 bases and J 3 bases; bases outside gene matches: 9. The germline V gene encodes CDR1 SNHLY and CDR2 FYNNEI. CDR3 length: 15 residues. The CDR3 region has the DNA TGTGCCAGCAGCAGAGAGGGGGCGCGGACAGATACGCAGTATTTT. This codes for CASSREGARTDTQYF.

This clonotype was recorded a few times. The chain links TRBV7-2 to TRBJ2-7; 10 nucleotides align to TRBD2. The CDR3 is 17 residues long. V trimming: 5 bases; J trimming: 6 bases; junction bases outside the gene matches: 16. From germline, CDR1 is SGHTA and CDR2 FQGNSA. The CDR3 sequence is CASSPGLLAGLGSEQYF. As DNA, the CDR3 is TGTGCCAGCAGCCCCGGGTTACTAGCGGGATTGGGCTCCGAGCAGTACTTC.

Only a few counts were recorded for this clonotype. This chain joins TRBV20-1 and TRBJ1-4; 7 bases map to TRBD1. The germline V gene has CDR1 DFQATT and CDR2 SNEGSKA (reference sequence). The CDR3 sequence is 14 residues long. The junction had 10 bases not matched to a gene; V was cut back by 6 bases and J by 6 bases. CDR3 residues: CSASTGAGYEKLFF. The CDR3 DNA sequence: TGCAGTGCGAGCACAGGGGCAGGATATGAAAAACTGTTTTTT.

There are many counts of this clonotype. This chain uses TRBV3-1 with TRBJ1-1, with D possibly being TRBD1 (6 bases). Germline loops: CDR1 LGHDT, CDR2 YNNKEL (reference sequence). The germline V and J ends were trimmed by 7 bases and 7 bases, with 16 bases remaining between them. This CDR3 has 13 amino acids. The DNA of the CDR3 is TGTGCCAGCACCACAGGGACGGCTCGTGAAGCTTTCTTT. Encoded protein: CASTTGTAREAFF. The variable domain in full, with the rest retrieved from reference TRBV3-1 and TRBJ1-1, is DTAVSQTPKYLVTQMGNDKSIKCEQNLGHDTMYWYKQDSKKFLKIMFSYNNKELIINETVPNRFSPKSPDKAHLNLHINSLELGDSAVYFCASTTGTAREAFFGQGTRLTVV.

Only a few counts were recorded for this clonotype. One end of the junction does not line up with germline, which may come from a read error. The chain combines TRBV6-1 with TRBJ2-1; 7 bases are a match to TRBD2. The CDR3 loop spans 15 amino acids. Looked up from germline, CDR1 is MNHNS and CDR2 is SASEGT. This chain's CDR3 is CASSQDWGLSNEQFF. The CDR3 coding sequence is TGCGCCAGCAGCCAAGATTGGGGACTAAGCAATGAGCAGTTCTTC.

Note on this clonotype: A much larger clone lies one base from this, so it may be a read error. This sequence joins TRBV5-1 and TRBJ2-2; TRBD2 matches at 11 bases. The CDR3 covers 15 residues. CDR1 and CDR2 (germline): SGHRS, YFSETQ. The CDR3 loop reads CASSKLAGETGELLF. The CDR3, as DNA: TGCGCCAGCAGTAAACTAGCGGGAGAAACCGGGGAGCTGCTTTTT.

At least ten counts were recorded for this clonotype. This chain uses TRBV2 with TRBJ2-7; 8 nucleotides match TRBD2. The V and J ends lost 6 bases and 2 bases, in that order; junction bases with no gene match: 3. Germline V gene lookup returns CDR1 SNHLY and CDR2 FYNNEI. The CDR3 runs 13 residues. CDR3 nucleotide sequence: TGTGCCAGCAGAGCGGGAGAGACCTACGAGCAGTACTTC. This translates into CASRAGETYEQYF. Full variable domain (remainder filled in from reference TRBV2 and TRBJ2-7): EPEVTQTPSHQVTQMGQEVILRCVPISNHLYFYWYRQILGQKVEFLVSFYNNEISEKSEIFDDQFSVERPDGSNFTLKIRSTKLEDSAMYFCASRAGETYEQYFGPGTRLTVT.

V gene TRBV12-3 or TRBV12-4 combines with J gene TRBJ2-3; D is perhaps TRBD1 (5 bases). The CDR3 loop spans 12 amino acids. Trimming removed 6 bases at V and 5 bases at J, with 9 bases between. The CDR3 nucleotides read TGTGCCAGCAGCCTCAGGGTAGATACGCAGTATTTT. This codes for CASSLRVDTQYF.

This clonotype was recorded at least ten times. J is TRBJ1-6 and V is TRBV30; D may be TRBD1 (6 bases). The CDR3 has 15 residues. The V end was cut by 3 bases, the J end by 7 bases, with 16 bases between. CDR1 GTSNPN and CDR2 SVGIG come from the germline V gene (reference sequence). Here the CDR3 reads CAWRRAGVPNSPLHF. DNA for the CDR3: TGTGCCTGGAGACGGGCAGGGGTCCCGAATTCACCCCTCCACTTT.

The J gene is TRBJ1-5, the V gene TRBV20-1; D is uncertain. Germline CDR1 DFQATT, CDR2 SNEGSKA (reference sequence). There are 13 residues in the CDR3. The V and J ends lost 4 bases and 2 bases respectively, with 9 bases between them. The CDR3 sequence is CSAISEGNQPQHF. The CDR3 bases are TGCAGTGCTATTTCCGAGGGCAATCAGCCCCAGCATTTT.

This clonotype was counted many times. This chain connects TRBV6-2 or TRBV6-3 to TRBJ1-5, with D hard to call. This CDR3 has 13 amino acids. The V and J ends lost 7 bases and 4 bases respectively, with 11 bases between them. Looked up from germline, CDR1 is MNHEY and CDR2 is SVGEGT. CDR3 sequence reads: CASTPNRNQPQHF. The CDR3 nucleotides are TGTGCCAGCACCCCCAACCGGAATCAGCCCCAGCATTTT.